Each of the 24 T cell receptor beta chains below was sequenced from the same sample in a study of blood T cell repertoires in COVID-19. The repertoire was sequenced with immunoSEQ multiplex PCR; TCRdb's copy has only in-frame clones and lacks some. The repertoire has 130,000 to 150,000 clones, 80% of them found once; the top ten carry over 10%. The sequencing input was peripheral blood. The receptors stem from a man aged 55-75 years with active or convalescent COVID-19.

The chain is built from TRBV18 and TRBJ2-3; 8 nucleotides align to TRBD2. V lost 5 bases to trimming and J lost 6 bases; unmatched junction nucleotides: 7. The CDR3 sequence is 14 residues long. Germline assignment: CDR1 KGHSH and CDR2 LQKENI. CDR3 sequence (DNA): TGTGCCAGCTCATCTAGCGGGCGCGGGGATACGCAGTATTTT. Protein product: CASSSSGRGDTQYF.

The chain recombines TRBV5-1 with TRBJ1-1, with 8 nucleotides matching TRBD1. The CDR3 spans 13 residues. The junction had 10 bases not matched to a gene; V was cut back by 4 bases and J by 11 bases. CDR1 is SGHRS, CDR2 YFSETQ, per germline. In DNA, the CDR3 is TGCGCCAGCAGCACGGACAGGGTGGATGAGGCTTTCTTT. The encoded protein is CASSTDRVDEAFF.

This clone was observed a handful of times. The V call is TRBV11-3, the J call TRBJ2-1; 12 bases map to TRBD2. V gave up 1 base and J gave up 5 bases; unmatched junction bases: 3. CDR1 and CDR2 from the germline V gene are SGHNT and YENEEA. This CDR3 is built from 16 residues. DNA of the CDR3: TGTGCCAGCAGCTTAGGACTAGCGGGAGTCGACAATGAGCAGTTCTTC. Translating gives CASSLGLAGVDNEQFF.

Written as DNA, the CDR3 is TGTGCCAGCACTAATTTGCAGGCCCTCGAGCAGTACTTC. Its protein is CASTNLQALEQYF. The chain has TRBV6-5 and TRBJ2-7; unclear D gene. CDR1 and CDR2 (germline): MNHEY, SVGAGI. The ends were cut back, 7 bases at V and 6 bases at J, with 16 bases in the middle. The CDR3 length is 13 residues.

The rearrangement uses TRBV6-8 and TRBJ1-5, with D possibly matching TRBD1 (5 bases). This CDR3 contains 17 residues. Germline loops: CDR1 MNHGY, CDR2 SAAAGT. The V end was cut by 7 bases, the J end by 6 bases, with 25 bases between. The CDR3 DNA is TGTGCCAGCATCTCAGATGTCGGAGGGGCTTCAGGTCAGCCCCAGCATTTT. It encodes CASISDVGGASGQPQHF.

The chain carries TRBV28 and TRBJ2-4; the match to TRBD1 covers 8 bases. CDR1 MDHEN and CDR2 SYDVKM come from the germline V gene. Trimming took 3 bases from V and 6 from J; bases not matched to a gene: 1. CDR3 size: 13 residues. In nucleotides, the CDR3 is TGTGCCAGCAGTTTGGGACAGGTAAACATTCAGTACTTC. It yields the protein CASSLGQVNIQYF.

The chain links TRBV28 to TRBJ2-7; tentatively, D is TRBD2 (6 bases). Germline lookup yields CDR1 MDHEN and CDR2 SYDVKM. The CDR3 consists of 14 residues. Trimming cost V 3 bases and J 4 bases, with 13 bases left between them. CDR3 sequence: CASSLLAGLYEQYF. The DNA of the CDR3 is TGTGCCAGCAGTTTGTTGGCGGGACTGTACGAGCAGTACTTC. Based on the CDR3 plus reference TRBV28 and TRBJ2-7, the full variable domain is DVKVTQSSRYLVKRTGEKVFLECVQDMDHENMFWYRQDPGLGLRLIYFSYDVKMKEKGDIPEGYSVSREKKERFSLILESASTNQTSMYLCASSLLAGLYEQYFGPGTRLTVT.

Concerning this clone: The junction differs from germline at one of its ends, possibly a read error. The chain joins TRBV11-2 to TRBJ2-7; TRBD1 matches at 8 bases. The CDR3 spans 12 residues. Germline V gene sequence: CDR1 SGHAT, CDR2 FQNNGV. CDR3 region: CASSLSGTGPNF. Written as DNA, the CDR3 is TGTGCCAGCAGCTTATCGGGGACAGGCCCGAACTTC.

V and J are TRBV5-1 and TRBJ2-1, with TRBD2 matching 11 bases. CDR1 and CDR2 from the germline V gene are SGHRS and YFSETQ. V dropped 4 bases and J dropped 3; count of bases not matched to a gene: 6. The CDR3 is made up of 16 amino acids. For the CDR3, the DNA is TGCGCCAGCAGCGGGGGACTAGCGGAGCTCTACAATGAGCAGTTCTTC. This gives the protein CASSGGLAELYNEQFF.

This sequence joins TRBV9 and TRBJ2-1; TRBD2 matches 7 bases. Looked up from germline, CDR1 is SGDLS and CDR2 is YYNGEE. Trimming at V came to 4 bases and at J to 4 bases, leaving 14 bases not matched to a gene. The CDR3 consists of 17 residues. For the CDR3, the DNA is TGTGCCAGCAGCCCTCGGGCGGGAGAGGGTATGTACAATGAGCAGTTCTTC. Translating it yields CASSPRAGEGMYNEQFF.

This clone came up a few times. This sequence joins TRBV10-3 and TRBJ2-3; 11 bases are shared with TRBD2. The J segment lost 7 bases and the V segment lost 1 base, leaving 7 bases of the junction unmatched. Germline CDR1 is ENHRY and CDR2 is SYGVKD. The CDR3 is 16 residues long. In nucleotides, the CDR3 is TGTGCCATCAGTGAGTTTTCTAGCGGGGGGCGAAATACGCAGTATTTT. This encodes CAISEFSSGGRNTQYF.

This clone has just one count. V gene TRBV4-3 combines with J gene TRBJ2-7, with 7 bases identical to TRBD2. Germline-derived CDR1 and CDR2 are LGHNA and YSLEER. The CDR3 covers 15 residues. Trimming removed 2 bases from V and 3 bases from J; junction bases left unmatched: 7. This CDR3 is CASSQRLARGYEQYF. The CDR3 DNA reads TGCGCCAGCAGCCAAAGACTAGCCCGAGGCTACGAGCAGTACTTC.

The count of this clone is one. This chain connects TRBV7-8 to TRBJ1-1; D may be TRBD1 (5 bases). Germline-derived CDR1 and CDR2 are SGHVS and FQNEAQ. V was pared by 7 bases and J by 1 base, with 13 bases between. The CDR3 spans 14 residues. The CDR3 spells CASKSRQGNTEAFF. Written as DNA, the CDR3 is TGTGCCAGCAAAAGTCGGCAGGGGAACACTGAAGCTTTCTTT.

The chain joins TRBV6-2 or TRBV6-3 to TRBJ1-1; maybe TRBD1 (6 bases). Germline CDR1 reads MNHEY; CDR2 reads SVGEGT. Trimming left V 5 bases short and J 0 bases short, with 19 bases between. The length of the CDR3 is 17 residues. DNA of the CDR3: TGTGCCAGCAGTCCGACCCACAGGGCAGGTCTGAACACTGAAGCTTTCTTT. It encodes CASSPTHRAGLNTEAFF.

V gene TRBV4-3 combines with J gene TRBJ2-1, with 13 nucleotides matching TRBD2. V lost 2 bases to trimming and J lost 7 bases; unmatched junction nucleotides: 5. Looked up from germline, CDR1 is LGHNA and CDR2 is YSLEER. CDR3 length equals 16 residues. The CDR3 loop is CASSQLPGLAGNEQFF. The CDR3, as DNA: TGCGCCAGCAGCCAATTGCCGGGACTAGCGGGGAATGAGCAGTTCTTC.

The V call is TRBV5-1, the J call TRBJ2-7, with 7 positions matching TRBD2. CDR3 length: 16 residues. The V and J ends lost 1 base and 3 bases, in that order; junction bases with no gene match: 10. From germline, CDR1 is SGHRS and CDR2 YFSETQ. For the CDR3, the DNA is TGCGCCAGCAGCTTGTCGGGCGGGCGGGAGTTCTACGAGCAGTACTTC. This codes for CASSLSGGREFYEQYF.

The V call is TRBV21-1, the J call TRBJ1-6; the listed D gene, TRBD1, was not tested against the DNA. TRBV21-1 is listed as a pseudogene. The length of the CDR3 is 14 residues. In nucleotides, the CDR3 is TGTGCCAGCAGCAAAGGACAGGGTGATTCACCCCTCCACTTT. The encoded protein is CASSKGQGDSPLHF.

The rearrangement joins TRBV7-8 to TRBJ1-1; the D is unclear. The ends were cut back, 5 bases at V and 4 bases at J, with 17 bases in the middle. The CDR3 is 15 residues long. CDR1 is SGHVS, CDR2 FQNEAQ, per germline. CDR3 sequence: CASSANAVDSTEAFF. The CDR3 coding sequence is TGTGCCAGCAGCGCGAACGCCGTAGATTCCACTGAAGCTTTCTTT.

V gene TRBV28 combines with J gene TRBJ1-4, with a tentative D call TRBD1 (5 bases). This CDR3 has 14 amino acids. Germline V gene data show CDR1 as MDHEN and CDR2 as SYDVKM. V lost 8 bases to trimming and J lost 0 bases, with 10 bases between them. CDR3 protein: CASGRGATNEKLFF. CDR3 coding DNA: TGTGCCAGCGGACGGGGGGCAACTAATGAAAAACTGTTTTTT.

The V and J genes are TRBV6-5 and TRBJ2-1; D is perhaps TRBD2 (5 bases). V was cut by 6 bases and J by 1 base, with 13 bases left in between. Germline assignment: CDR1 MNHEY and CDR2 SVGAGI. CDR3 length: 15 amino acids. CDR3 in DNA: TGTGCCAGCAGGCCTGGGAGCGATTCCTACAATGAGCAGTTCTTC. It codes for CASRPGSDSYNEQFF.

The chain employs TRBV19 and TRBJ1-1; D unresolved. The V and J ends lost 4 bases and 2 bases respectively, with 8 bases between them. The germline V gene encodes CDR1 LNHDA and CDR2 SQIVND (reference sequence). CDR3 length: 13 amino acids. The chain's CDR3 is CASSRQANTEAFF. The DNA for the CDR3 is TGTGCCAGTAGTAGGCAGGCCAACACTGAAGCTTTCTTT.

This clone was picked up one time. The chain is built from TRBV6-2 or TRBV6-3 and TRBJ1-5; 7 positions agree with TRBD1. Germline CDR1 MNHEY, CDR2 SVGEGT. The length of the CDR3 is 18 residues. The J segment lost 0 bases and the V segment lost 6 bases, leaving 14 bases of the junction unmatched. CDR3 loop: CASSPRGGTVLSNQPQHF. CDR3 sequence (DNA): TGTGCCAGCAGCCCTAGGGGTGGGACAGTCCTTAGCAATCAGCCCCAGCATTTT.

The V call is TRBV7-3, the J call TRBJ2-2; possible D gene TRBD1, 6 bases. Germline-derived CDR1 and CDR2 are SGHTA and FQGTGA. The CDR3 has 15 amino acids. Between the trimmed V and J ends, which lost 4 bases and 6 bases, there was a span of 15 bases. The CDR3 DNA is TGTGCCAGCAGCTCACAGGGTTTGGGCGCCGGGGAGCTGTTTTTT. This translates into CASSSQGLGAGELFF.

This sequence joins TRBV5-3 and TRBJ2-7, with TRBD2 as a possible D gene (6 bases). Being an ORF, TRBV5-3 has a function that is uncertain. Trimming pared 0 bases from V and 9 bases from J, leaving 22 bases between. The CDR3 consists of 16 residues. CDR3 region: CARSLGRVRYGIGQYF. The DNA for the CDR3 is TGTGCCAGAAGCTTGGGGAGGGTGAGGTATGGGATCGGGCAGTACTTC.